Below, one TCR beta chain is given with its context. This record comes from a study of OX40 agonist ivuxolimab in advanced cancers. Trimming cost V 4 bases and J 6 bases, with 9 bases left between them. The CDR3 contains 13 residues. In germline, CDR1 is LNHDA, CDR2 SQIVND (reference sequence). Libraries were prepared by immunoSEQ multiplex PCR; TCRdb keeps only in-frame clonotypes and omits some of them. The sample lists about 76,000 clones, approximately 89% occurring once. The receptor was isolated from an adult with an advanced solid tumor such as melanoma, head and neck, liver or kidney cancer. The chain uses TRBV19 and TRBJ1-4; D gene uncertain. The sequenced sample was CD4+ or CD8+ T cells sorted from blood, obtained in a trial of the OX40 agonist ivuxolimab. CDR3 region: CASSRRRDEKLFF. CDR3 in DNA: TGTGCCAGTAGTAGGCGGAGGGATGAAAAACTGTTTTTT.